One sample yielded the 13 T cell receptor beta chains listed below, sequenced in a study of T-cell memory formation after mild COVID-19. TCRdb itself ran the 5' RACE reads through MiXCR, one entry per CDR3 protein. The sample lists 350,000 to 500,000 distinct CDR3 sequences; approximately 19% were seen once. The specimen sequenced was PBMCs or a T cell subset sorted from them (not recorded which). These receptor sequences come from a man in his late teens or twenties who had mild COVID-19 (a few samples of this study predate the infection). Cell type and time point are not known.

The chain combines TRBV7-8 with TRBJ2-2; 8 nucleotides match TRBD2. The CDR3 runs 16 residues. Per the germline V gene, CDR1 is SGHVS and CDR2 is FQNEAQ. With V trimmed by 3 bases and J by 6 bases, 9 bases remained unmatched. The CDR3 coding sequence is TGTGCCAGCAGCTTCGGGGGGGGGGCCGCCGCCGGGGAGCTGTTTTTT. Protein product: CASSFGGGAAAGELFF.

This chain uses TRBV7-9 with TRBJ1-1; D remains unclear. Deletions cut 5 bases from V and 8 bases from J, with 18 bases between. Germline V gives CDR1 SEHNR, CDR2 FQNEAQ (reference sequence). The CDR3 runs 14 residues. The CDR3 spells CASSHWTPGDEAFF. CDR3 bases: TGTGCCAGCAGCCACTGGACGCCGGGTGACGAAGCTTTCTTT.

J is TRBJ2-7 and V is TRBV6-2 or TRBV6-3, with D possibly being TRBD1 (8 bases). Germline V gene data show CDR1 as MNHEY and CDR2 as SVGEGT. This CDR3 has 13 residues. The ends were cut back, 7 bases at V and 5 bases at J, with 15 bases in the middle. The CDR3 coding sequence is TGTGCCAGCAAGCGGGACAGGTACCACGAGCAGTACTTC. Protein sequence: CASKRDRYHEQYF.

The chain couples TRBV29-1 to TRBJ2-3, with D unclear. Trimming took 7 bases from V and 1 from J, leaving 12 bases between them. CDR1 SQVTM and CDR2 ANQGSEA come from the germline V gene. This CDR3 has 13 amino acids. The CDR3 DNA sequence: TGCAGCGCCTCCGGCCGACGCACAGATACGCAGTATTTT. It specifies CSASGRRTDTQYF.

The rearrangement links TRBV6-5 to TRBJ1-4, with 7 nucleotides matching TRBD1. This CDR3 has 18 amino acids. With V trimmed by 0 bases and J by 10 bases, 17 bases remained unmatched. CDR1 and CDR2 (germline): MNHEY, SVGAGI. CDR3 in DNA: TGTGCCAGCAGTTACTCGGGCCGGACAGGAGGGTTTTGGGGAAAACTGTTTTTT. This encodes CASSYSGRTGGFWGKLFF.

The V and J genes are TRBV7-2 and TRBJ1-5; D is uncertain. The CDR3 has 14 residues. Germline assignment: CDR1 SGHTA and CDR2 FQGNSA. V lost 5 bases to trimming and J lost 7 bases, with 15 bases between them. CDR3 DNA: TGTGCCAGCAGCCCCGACTCCTGTGGACAGCCCCAGCATTTT. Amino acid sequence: CASSPDSCGQPQHF.

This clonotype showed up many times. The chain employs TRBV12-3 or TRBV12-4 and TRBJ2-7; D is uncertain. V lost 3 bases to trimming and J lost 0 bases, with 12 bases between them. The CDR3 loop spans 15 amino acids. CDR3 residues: CASSFGPPISYEQYF. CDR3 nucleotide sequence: TGTGCCAGCAGTTTCGGCCCGCCCATCTCCTACGAGCAGTACTTC.

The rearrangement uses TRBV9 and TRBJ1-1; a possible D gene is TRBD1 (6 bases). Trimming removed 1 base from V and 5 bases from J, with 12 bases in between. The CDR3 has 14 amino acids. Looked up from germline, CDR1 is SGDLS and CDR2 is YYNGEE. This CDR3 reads CASSVRGEWTEAFF. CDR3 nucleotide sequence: TGTGCCAGCAGCGTAAGGGGGGAGTGGACTGAAGCTTTCTTT.

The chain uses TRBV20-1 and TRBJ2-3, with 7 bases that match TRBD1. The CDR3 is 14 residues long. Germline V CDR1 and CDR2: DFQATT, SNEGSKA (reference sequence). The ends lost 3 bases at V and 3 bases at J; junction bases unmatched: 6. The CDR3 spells CSASKTGNTDTQYF. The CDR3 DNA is TGCAGTGCTAGTAAGACAGGGAATACAGATACGCAGTATTTT.

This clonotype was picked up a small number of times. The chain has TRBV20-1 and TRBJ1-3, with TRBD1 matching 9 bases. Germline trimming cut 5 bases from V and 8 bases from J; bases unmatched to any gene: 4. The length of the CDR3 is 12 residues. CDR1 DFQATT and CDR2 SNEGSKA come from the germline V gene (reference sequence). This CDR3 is CSARTGEDTIYF. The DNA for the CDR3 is TGCAGTGCTCGGACAGGGGAAGACACCATATATTTT.

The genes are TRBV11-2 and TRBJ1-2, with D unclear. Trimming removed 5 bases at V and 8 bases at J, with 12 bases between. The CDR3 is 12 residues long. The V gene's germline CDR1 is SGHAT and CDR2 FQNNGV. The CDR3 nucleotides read TGTGCCAGCAGCCCCCGCCGCGGGGGCTACACCTTC. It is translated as CASSPRRGGYTF.

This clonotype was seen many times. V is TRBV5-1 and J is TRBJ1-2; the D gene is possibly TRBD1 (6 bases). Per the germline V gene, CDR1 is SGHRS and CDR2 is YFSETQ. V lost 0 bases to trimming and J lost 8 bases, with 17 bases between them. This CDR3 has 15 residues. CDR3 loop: CASSLVTGHFGGYTF. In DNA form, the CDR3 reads TGCGCCAGCAGCTTGGTAACGGGACACTTTGGAGGCTACACCTTC.

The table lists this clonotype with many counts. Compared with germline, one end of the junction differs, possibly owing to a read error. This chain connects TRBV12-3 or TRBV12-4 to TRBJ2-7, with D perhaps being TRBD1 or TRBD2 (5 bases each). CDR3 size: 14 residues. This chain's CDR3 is CASSPRGRPTEQYF. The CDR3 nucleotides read TGTGCTAGCAGCCCCCGGGGACGGCCTACCGAGCAGTACTTC.